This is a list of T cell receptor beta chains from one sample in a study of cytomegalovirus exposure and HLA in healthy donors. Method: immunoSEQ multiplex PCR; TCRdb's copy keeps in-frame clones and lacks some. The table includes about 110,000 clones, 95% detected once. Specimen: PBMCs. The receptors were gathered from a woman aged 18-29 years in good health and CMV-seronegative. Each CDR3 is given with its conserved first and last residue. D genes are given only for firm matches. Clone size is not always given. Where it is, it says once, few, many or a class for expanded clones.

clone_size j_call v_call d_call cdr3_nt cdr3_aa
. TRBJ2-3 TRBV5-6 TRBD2 TGTGCCAGCAGTTGGACTAGCGGGTTGTCAGATACGCAGTATTTT CASSWTSGLSDTQYF
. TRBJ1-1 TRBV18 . TGTGCCAGCTCTACTGGGGGGGGCGGCACTGAAGCTTTCTTT CASSTGGGGTEAFF
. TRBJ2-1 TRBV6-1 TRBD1 TGTGCCAGCAGTTTCCTGGTTGGACAGGATGAGCAGTTCTTC CASSFLVGQDEQFF
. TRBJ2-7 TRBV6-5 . TGTGCCAGCATGGGGAGGACCTACGAGCAGTACTTC CASMGRTYEQYF
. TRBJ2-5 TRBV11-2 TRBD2 TGTGCCAGCAGCTTAGGAACTAGCGGGGTAATTGGGACCCAGTACTTC CASSLGTSGVIGTQYF
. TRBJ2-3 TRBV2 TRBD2 TGTGCCAGCCGGGGGGTTCCAAACAGGACGGAGGGTGCAGATACGCAGTATTTT CASRGVPNRTEGADTQYF
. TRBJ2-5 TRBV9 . TGTGCCAGCAGCCGAGGATATAGCGGTAATCAAGAGACCCAGTACTTC CASSRGYSGNQETQYF
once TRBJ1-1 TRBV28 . TGTGCCAGCAGTGGCGGGACTGAAGCTTTCTTT CASSGGTEAFF
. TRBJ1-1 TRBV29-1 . TGCAGCGTTAAACAGGGAAACACTGAAGCTTTCTTT CSVKQGNTEAFF
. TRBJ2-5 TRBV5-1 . TGCGCCAGCAGCTCGGGACAAACGGGAGAGACCCAGTACTTC CASSSGQTGETQYF
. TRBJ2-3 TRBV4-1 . TGCGCCAGCAGCCAACTACTTGGAGATACGCAGTATTTT CASSQLLGDTQYF
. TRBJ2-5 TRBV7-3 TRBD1 TGTGCCAGCAGCTTAACCATGGGGGACAGGGAGACCCAGTACTTC CASSLTMGDRETQYF
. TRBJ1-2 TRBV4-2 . TGTGCCAGCAGCCAAGATTACAGCCCAAACTATGGCTACACCTTC CASSQDYSPNYGYTF
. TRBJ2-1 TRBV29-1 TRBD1 TGCAGCGTTGAAGGGGGGACAGGGGGCTCTCAACCCTACAATGAGCAGTTCTTC CSVEGGTGGSQPYNEQFF
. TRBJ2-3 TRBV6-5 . TGTGCCAGCAGTTTCCACAGGGCTTACGCAGATACGCAGTATTTT CASSFHRAYADTQYF
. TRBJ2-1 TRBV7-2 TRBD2 TGTGCCAGCACTACGACCGGGGGGTATTCCAAAAATGAGCAGTTCTTC CASTTTGGYSKNEQFF
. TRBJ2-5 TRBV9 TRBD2 TGTGCCAGCAGCCTATCCCGGGGGGGCAGAGAGACCCAGTACTTC CASSLSRGGRETQYF
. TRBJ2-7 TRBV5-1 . TGCGCCAGCAGCTCCTCTGTCGGGGGGACATCCTACGAGCAGTACTTC CASSSSVGGTSYEQYF
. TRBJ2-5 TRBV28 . TGTGCCAGCAGTATAGGGGGCGGGGCAGGTCGACAAGAGACCCAGTACTTC CASSIGGGAGRQETQYF
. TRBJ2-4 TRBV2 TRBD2 TGTGCCAGCCAAGCCGGGGGGGGAGCCAAAAACATTCAGTACTTC CASQAGGGAKNIQYF
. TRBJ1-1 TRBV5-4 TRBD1 TGTGCCAGCAGCTTGGTCGACAGGGGCACTGAAGCTTTCTTT CASSLVDRGTEAFF
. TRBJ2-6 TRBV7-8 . TGTGCCAGCAGCTTAGCAGCAGGGACTGGGGCCAACGTCCTGACTTTC CASSLAAGTGANVLTF
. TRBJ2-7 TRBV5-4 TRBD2 TGTGCCAGCAGCGCGGGACTAGCGGGAGGGTACGAGCAGTACTTC CASSAGLAGGYEQYF
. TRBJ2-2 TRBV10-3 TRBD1 TGTGCCATGGCCCCGGGGACAGGGTCCACCGGGGAGCTGTTTTTT CAMAPGTGSTGELFF
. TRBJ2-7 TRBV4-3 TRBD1 TGCGCCAGCAGCCGCGGGACAGGGGGTTACGAGCAGTACTTC CASSRGTGGYEQYF
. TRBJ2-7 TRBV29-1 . TGCAGCGTTGATGTTGCGGGGGCAACCTACGAGCAGTACTTC CSVDVAGATYEQYF
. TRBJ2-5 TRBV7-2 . TGTGCCAGCAGCAAAGCGATAGTAGAGACCCAGTACTTC CASSKAIVETQYF
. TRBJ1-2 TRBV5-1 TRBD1 TGCGCCAGCAGTCCGGGACAGTACTATGGCTACACCTTC CASSPGQYYGYTF
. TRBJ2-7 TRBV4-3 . TGCGCCAGCAGCCAAGGATTCTCAGGGGCTACCTACGAGCAGTACTTC CASSQGFSGATYEQYF
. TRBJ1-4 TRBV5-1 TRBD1 TGCGCCAGCAGCTCCGACAGGGTCGGGGAAAAACTGTTTTTT CASSSDRVGEKLFF
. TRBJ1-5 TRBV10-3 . TGTGCCATCAGGAAGGAGGGTGGAGATCAGCCCCAGCATTTT CAIRKEGGDQPQHF
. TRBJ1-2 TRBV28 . TGTGCCAGCAGTCCGACGCAAGAGGTCAATGGCTACACCTTC CASSPTQEVNGYTF
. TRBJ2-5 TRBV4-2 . TGTGCCAGCAGCCGGGAATATACGGCAGGGTCGGAGACCCAGTACTTC CASSREYTAGSETQYF
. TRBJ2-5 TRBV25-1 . TGTGCCAGCAGTGAGAGGTCAGACCAAGAGACCCAGTACTTC CASSERSDQETQYF
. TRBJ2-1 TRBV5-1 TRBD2 TGCGCCAGCAGCTTGGAAGCGGGGACCCTCGGGGGGGGTGAGCAGTTCTTC CASSLEAGTLGGGEQFF
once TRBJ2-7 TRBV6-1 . TGTGCCAGCAGTGAATACGGCAGGATCTCCTACGAGCAGTACTTC CASSEYGRISYEQYF
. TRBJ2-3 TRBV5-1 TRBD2 TGCGCCAGCAGCTTGGTTGGGGGGGTGGCGAGCGATACGCAGTATTTT CASSLVGGVASDTQYF
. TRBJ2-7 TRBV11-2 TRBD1 TGTGCCAGCAGCACCTCGACAGGGCCCTACGAGCAGTACTTC CASSTSTGPYEQYF
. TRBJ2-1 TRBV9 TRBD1 TGTGCCAGCAGCGTAGTCTCGGGACAGCGAAATGAGCAGTTCTTC CASSVVSGQRNEQFF
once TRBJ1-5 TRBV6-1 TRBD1 TGTGCCAGCACCGCCGGGACAGGGGGGTCCCAGCCCCAGCATTTT CASTAGTGGSQPQHF
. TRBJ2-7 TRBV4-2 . TGTGCCAGCAGCCACTCGTCGTCCACAGCCGCCTACGAGCAGTACTTC CASSHSSSTAAYEQYF
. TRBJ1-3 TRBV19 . TGTGCCAGTAGTGCCTCGGGTACTGGAAACACCATATATTTT CASSASGTGNTIYF
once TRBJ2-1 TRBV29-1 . TGCAGCGTTGATGGGCCGAGCTCCTACAATGAGCAGTTCTTC CSVDGPSSYNEQFF
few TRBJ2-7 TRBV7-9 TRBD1 TGTGCCAGCAGCCCGAGGGACAGGCCCGCTTACGAGCAGTACTTC CASSPRDRPAYEQYF